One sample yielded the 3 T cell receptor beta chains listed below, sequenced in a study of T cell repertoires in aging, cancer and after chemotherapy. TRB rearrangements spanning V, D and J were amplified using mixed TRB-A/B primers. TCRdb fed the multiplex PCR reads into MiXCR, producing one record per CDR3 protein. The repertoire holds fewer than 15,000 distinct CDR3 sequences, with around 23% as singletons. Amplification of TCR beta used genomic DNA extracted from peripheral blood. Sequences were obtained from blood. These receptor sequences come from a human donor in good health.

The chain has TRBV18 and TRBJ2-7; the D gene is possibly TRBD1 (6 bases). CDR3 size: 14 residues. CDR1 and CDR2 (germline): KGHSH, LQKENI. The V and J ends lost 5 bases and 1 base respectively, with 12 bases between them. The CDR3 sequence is CASSTGTISYEQYF. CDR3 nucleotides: TGTGCCAGCTCAACAGGGACAATTTCCTACGAGCAGTACTTC.

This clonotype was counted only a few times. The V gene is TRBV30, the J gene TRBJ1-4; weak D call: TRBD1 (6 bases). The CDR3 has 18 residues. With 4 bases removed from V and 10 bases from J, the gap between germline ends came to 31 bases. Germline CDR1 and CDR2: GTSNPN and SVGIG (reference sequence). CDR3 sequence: CAWTLQGLPRPKSRKLFF. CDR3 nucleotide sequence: TGTGCCTGGACCCTTCAGGGGCTTCCCCGGCCAAAGTCCCGAAAACTGTTTTTT.

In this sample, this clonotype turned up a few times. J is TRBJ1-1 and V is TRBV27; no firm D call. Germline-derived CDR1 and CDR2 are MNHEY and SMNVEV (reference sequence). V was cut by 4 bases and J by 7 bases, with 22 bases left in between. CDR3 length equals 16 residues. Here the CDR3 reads CASSSIASVGESEAFF. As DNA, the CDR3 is TGTGCCAGCAGTTCAATCGCCTCAGTTGGAGAAAGTGAAGCTTTCTTT.